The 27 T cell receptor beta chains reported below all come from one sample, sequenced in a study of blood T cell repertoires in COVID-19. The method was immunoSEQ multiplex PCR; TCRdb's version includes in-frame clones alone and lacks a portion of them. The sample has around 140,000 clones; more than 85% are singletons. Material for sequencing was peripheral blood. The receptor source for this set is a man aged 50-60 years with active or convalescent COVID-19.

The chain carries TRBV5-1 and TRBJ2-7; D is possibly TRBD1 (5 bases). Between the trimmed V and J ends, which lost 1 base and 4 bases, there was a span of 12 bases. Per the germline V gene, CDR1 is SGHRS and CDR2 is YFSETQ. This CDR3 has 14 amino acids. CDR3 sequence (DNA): TGCGCCAGCAGCTTGACTGAGGACACGTACGAGCAGTACTTC. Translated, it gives CASSLTEDTYEQYF.

The CDR3: CASSQDFGTGGKFF. DNA for the CDR3: TGTGCCAGCAGCCAAGATTTCGGGACAGGGGGCAAATTCTTC. The chain has TRBV4-2 and TRBJ2-1; 12 bases fit TRBD1. Germline-derived CDR1 and CDR2 are LGHNA and YNFKEQ. The CDR3 runs to 14 residues. J was trimmed by 16 bases and V by 0 bases; bases with no gene match: 7.

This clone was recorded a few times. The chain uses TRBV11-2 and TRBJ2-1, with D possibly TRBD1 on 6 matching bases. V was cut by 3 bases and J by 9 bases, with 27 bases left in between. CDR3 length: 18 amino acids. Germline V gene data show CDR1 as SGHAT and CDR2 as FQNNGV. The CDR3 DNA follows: TGTGCCAGCAGCTTTTCCCCCATGGCAGGGGCTATCGTGAGTGAGCAGTTCTTC. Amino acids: CASSFSPMAGAIVSEQFF.

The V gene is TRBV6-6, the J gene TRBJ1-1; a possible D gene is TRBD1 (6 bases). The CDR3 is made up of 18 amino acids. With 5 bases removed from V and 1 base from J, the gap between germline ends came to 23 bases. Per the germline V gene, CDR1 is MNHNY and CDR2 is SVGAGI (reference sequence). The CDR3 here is CASSRTPPGEGRNTEAFF. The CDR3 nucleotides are TGTGCCAGCAGTCGAACTCCCCCAGGGGAAGGAAGGAACACTGAAGCTTTCTTT.

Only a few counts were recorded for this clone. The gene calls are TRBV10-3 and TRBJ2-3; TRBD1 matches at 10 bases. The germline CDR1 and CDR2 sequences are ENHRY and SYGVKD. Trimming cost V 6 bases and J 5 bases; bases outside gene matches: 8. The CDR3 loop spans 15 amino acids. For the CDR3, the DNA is TGTGCCATCAGAGGACAGGGGGTAATCGGAGATACGCAGTATTTT. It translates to CAIRGQGVIGDTQYF.

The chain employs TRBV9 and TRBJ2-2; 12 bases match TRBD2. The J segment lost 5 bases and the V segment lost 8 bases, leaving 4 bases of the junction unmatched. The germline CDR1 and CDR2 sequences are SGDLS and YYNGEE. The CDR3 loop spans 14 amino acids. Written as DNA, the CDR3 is TGTGCCAGTGCTAGCGGGGGGGCGACCGGGGAGCTGTTTTTT. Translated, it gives CASASGGATGELFF.

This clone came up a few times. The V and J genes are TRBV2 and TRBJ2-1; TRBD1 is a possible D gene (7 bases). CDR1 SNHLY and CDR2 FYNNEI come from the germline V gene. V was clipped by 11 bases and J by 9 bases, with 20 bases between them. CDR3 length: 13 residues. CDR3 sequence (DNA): TGTGCCGGGGGGAAGTCTTACAGGGGTGAGCAGTTCTTC. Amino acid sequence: CAGGKSYRGEQFF.

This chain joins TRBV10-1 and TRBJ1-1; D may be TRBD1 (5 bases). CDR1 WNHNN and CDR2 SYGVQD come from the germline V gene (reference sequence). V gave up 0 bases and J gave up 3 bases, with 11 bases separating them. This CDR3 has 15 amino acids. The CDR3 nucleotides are TGCGCCAGCAGTGAGTCAGGGGTGGGGTACACTGAAGCTTTCTTT. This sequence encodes CASSESGVGYTEAFF.

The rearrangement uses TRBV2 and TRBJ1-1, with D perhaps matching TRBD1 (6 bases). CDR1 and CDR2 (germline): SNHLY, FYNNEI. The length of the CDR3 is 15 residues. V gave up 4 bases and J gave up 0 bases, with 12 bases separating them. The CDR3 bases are TGTGCCAGCAGTGGGCAGGGGCTTTTGAACACTGAAGCTTTCTTT. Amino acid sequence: CASSGQGLLNTEAFF.

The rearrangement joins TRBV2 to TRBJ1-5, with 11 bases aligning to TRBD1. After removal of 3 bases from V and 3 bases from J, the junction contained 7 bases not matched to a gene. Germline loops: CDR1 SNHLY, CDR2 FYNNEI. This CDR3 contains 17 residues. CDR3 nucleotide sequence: TGTGCCAGCAGTGAGGTGTGGGACAGGGGGTCCAATCAGCCCCAGCATTTT. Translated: CASSEVWDRGSNQPQHF.

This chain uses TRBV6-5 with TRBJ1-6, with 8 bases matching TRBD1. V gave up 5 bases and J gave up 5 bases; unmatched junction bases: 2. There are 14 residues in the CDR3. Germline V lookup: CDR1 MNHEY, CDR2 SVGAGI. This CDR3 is CASSRQGNNSPLHF. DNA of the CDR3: TGTGCCAGCAGTAGACAGGGGAATAATTCACCCCTCCACTTT.

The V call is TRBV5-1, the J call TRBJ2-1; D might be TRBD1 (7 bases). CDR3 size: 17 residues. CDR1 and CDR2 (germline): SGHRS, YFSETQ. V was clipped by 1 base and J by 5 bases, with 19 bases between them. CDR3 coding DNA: TGCGCCAGCAGCTTGACAGGGGCGGGACTGGGGAACAATGAGCAGTTCTTC. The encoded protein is CASSLTGAGLGNNEQFF.

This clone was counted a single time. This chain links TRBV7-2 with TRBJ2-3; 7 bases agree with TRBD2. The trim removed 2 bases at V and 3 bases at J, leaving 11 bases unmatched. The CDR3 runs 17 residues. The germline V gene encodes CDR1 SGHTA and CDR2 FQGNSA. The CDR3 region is CASSLRAAGEGTDTQYF. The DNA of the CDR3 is TGTGCCAGCAGCTTACGGGCGGCGGGAGAGGGGACAGATACGCAGTATTTT.

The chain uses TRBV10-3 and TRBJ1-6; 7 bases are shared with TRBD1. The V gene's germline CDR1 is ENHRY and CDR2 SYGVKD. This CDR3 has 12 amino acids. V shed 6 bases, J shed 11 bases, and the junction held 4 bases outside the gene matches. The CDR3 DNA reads TGTGCCATCAGCACAGGGGTGGCACCCCTCCACTTT. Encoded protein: CAISTGVAPLHF.

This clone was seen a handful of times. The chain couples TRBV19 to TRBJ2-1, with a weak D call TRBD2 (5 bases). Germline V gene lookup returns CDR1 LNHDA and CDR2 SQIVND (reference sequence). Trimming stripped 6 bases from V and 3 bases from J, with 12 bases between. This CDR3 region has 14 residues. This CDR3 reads CASSANRGYNEQFF. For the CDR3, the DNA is TGTGCCAGTAGCGCGAACCGGGGCTACAATGAGCAGTTCTTC.

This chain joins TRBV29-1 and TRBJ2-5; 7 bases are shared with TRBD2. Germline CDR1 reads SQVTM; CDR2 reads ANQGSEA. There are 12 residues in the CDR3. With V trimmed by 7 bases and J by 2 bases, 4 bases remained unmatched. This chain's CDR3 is CSAGTIQETQYF. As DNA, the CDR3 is TGCAGCGCCGGGACTATACAAGAGACCCAGTACTTC. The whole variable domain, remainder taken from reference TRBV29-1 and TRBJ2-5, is SAVISQKPSRDICQRGTSLTIQCQVDSQVTMMFWYRQQPGQSLTLIATANQGSEATYESGFVIDKFPISRPNLTFSTLTVSNMSPEDSSIYLCSAGTIQETQYFGPGTRLLVL.

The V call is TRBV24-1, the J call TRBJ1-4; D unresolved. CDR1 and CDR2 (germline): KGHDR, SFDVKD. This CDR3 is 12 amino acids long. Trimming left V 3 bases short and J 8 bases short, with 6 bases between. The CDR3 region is CATSDQTEKLFF. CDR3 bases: TGTGCCACCAGTGATCAGACAGAAAAACTGTTTTTT.

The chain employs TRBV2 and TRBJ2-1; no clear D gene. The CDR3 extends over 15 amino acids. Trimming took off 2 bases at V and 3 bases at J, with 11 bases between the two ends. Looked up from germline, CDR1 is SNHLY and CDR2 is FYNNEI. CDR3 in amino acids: CASSEIGGRYNEQFF. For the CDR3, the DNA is TGTGCCAGCAGTGAAATCGGCGGCCGCTACAATGAGCAGTTCTTC. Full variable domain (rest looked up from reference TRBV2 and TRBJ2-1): EPEVTQTPSHQVTQMGQEVILRCVPISNHLYFYWYRQILGQKVEFLVSFYNNEISEKSEIFDDQFSVERPDGSNFTLKIRSTKLEDSAMYFCASSEIGGRYNEQFFGPGTRLTVL.

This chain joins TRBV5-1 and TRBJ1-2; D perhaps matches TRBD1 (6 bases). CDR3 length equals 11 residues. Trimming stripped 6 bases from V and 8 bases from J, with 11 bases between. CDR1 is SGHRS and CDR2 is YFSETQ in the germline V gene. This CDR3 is CASTQGWGYTF. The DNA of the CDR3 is TGCGCCAGCACACAGGGTTGGGGCTACACCTTC. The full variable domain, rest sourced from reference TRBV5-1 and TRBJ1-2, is KAGVTQTPRYLIKTRGQQVTLSCSPISGHRSVSWYQQTPGQGLQFLFEYFSETQRNKGNFPGRFSGRQFSNSRSEMNVSTLELGDSALYLCASTQGWGYTFGSGTRLTVV.

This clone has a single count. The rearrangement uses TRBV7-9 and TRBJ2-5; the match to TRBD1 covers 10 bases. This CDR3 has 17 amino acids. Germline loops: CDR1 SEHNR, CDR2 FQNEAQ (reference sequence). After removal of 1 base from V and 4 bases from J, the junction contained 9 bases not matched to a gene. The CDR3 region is CASSLGTGGGKTETQYF. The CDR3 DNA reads TGTGCCAGCAGCTTAGGGACAGGGGGAGGTAAAACAGAGACCCAGTACTTC.

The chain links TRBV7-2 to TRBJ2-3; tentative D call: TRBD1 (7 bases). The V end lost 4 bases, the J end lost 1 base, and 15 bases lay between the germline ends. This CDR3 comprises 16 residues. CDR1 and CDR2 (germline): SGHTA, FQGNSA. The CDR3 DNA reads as TGTGCCAGCAGCTCCGCAGGGGGGTTTGGCACAGATACGCAGTATTTT. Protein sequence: CASSSAGGFGTDTQYF.

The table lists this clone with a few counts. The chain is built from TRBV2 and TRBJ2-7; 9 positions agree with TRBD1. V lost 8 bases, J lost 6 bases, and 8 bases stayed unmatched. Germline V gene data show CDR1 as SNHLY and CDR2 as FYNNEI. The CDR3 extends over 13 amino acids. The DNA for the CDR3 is TGTGCCAGCGGAAACAGGGGGCGCGGCGAGCAGTACTTC. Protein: CASGNRGRGEQYF.

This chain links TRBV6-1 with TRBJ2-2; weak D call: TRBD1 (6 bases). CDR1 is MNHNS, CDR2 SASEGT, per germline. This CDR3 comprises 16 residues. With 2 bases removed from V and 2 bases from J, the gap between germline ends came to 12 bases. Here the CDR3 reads CASSERGWGNTGELFF. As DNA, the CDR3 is TGTGCCAGCAGTGAAAGGGGGTGGGGCAACACCGGGGAGCTGTTTTTT.

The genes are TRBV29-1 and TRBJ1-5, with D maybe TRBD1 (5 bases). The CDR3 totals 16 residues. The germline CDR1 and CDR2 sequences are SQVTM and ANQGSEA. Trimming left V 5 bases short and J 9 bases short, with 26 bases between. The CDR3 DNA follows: TGCAGCGTTCTCCCCACCGGAACGGGACTCGCGGGGCCCCAGCATTTT. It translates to CSVLPTGTGLAGPQHF. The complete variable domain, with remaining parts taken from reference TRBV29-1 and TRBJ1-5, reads SAVISQKPSRDICQRGTSLTIQCQVDSQVTMMFWYRQQPGQSLTLIATANQGSEATYESGFVIDKFPISRPNLTFSTLTVSNMSPEDSSIYLCSVLPTGTGLAGPQHFGDGTRLSIL.

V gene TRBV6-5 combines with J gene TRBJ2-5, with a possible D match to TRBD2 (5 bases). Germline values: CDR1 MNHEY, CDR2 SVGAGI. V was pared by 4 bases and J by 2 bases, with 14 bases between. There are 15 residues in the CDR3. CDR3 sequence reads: CASSSTRGFQETQYF. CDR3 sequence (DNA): TGTGCCAGCAGTTCTACGAGAGGGTTTCAAGAGACCCAGTACTTC.

CDR3 loop: CASSLGTYSNQPQHF. In DNA form, the CDR3 reads TGTGCCAGCAGCCTCGGGACTTACAGCAATCAGCCCCAGCATTTT. The V call is TRBV7-2, the J call TRBJ1-5; D perhaps matches TRBD1 (5 bases). Per the germline V gene, CDR1 is SGHTA and CDR2 is FQGNSA. Trimming left V 5 bases short and J 1 base short, with 12 bases between. This CDR3 is built from 15 residues.

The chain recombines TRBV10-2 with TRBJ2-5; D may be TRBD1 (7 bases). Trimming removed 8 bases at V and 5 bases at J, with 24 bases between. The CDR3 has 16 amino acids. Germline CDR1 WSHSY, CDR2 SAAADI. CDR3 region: CASGENRGRGKETQYF. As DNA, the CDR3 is TGCGCCAGCGGCGAGAACAGGGGTCGGGGGAAGGAGACCCAGTACTTC.